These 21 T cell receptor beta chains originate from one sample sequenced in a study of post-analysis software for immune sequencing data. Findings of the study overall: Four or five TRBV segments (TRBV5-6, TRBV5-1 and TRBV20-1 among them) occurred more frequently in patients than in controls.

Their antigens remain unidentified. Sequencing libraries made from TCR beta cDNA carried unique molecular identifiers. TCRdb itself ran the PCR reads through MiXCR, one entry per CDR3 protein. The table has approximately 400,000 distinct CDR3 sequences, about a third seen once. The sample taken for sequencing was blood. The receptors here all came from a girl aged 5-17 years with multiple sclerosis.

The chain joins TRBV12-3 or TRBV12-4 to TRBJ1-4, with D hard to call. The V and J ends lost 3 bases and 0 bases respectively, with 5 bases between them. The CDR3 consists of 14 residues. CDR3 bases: TGTGCCAGCAGTTTGACGGCAACTAATGAAAAACTGTTTTTT. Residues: CASSLTATNEKLFF.

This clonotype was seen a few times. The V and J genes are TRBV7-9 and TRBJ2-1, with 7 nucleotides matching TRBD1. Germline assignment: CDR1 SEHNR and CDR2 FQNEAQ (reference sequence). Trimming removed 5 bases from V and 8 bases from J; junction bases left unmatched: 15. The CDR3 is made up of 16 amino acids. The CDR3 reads CASSPLGGRKGDEQFF. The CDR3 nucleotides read TGTGCCAGCAGCCCGTTAGGGGGCCGCAAGGGGGATGAGCAGTTCTTC. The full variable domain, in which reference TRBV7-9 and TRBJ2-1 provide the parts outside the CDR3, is DTGVSQNPRHKITKRGQNVTFRCDPISEHNRLYWYRQTLGQGPEFLTYFQNEAQLEKSRLLSDRFSAERPKGSFSTLEIQRTEQGDSAMYLCASSPLGGRKGDEQFFGPGTRLTVL.

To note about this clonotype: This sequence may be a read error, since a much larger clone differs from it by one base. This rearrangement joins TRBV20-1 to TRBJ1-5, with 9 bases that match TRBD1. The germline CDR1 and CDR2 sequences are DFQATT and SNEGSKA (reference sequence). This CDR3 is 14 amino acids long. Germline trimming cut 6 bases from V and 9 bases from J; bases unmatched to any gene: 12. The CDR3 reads CSARDREVHPPQHF. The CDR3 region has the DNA TGCAGTGCAAGGGACAGGGAGGTCCATCCGCCCCAGCATTTT.

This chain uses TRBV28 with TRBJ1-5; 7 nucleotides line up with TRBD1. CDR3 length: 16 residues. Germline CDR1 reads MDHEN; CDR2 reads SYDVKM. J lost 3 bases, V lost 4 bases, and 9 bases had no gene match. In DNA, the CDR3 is TGTGCCAGCAGTTCACATTTCGGACAGGTCAATCAGCCCCAGCATTTT. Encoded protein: CASSSHFGQVNQPQHF.

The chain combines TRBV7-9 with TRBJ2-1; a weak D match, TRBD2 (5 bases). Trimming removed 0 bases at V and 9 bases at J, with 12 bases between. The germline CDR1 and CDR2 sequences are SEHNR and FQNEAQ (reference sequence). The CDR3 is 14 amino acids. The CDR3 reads CASSLAGVGSEQFF. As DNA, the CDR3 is TGTGCCAGCAGCTTAGCGGGAGTAGGGTCTGAGCAGTTCTTC.

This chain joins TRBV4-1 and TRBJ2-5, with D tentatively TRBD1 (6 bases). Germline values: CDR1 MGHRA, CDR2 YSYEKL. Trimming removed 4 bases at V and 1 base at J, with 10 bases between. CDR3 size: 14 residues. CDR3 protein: CASSPGATQETQYF. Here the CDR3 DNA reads TGCGCCAGCAGCCCAGGGGCTACCCAAGAGACCCAGTACTTC.

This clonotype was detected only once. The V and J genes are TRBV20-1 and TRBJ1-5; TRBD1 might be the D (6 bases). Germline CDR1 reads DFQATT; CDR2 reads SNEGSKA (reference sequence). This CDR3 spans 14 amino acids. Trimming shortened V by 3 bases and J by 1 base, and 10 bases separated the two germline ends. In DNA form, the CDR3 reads TGCAGTGCTAGCTTAGGACAGAGCAATCAGCCCCAGCATTTT. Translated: CSASLGQSNQPQHF.

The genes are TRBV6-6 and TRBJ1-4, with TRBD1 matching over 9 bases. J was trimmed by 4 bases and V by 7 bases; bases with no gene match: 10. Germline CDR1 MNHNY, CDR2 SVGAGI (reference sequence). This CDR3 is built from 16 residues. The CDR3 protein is CASTHGTGRSNEKLFF. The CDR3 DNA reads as TGTGCCAGCACCCACGGGACAGGGAGGAGTAATGAAAAACTGTTTTTT.

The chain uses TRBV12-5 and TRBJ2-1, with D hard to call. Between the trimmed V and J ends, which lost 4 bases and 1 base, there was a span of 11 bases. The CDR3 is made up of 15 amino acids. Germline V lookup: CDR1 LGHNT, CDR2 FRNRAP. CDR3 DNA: TGTGCTAGTGGTTCCCCCCTGAAGTCCTACAATGAGCAGTTCTTC. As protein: CASGSPLKSYNEQFF. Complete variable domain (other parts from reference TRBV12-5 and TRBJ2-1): DARVTQTPRHKVTEMGQEVTMRCQPILGHNTVFWYRQTMMQGLELLAYFRNRAPLDDSGMPKDRFSAEMPDATLATLKIQPSEPRDSAVYFCASGSPLKSYNEQFFGPGTRLTVL.

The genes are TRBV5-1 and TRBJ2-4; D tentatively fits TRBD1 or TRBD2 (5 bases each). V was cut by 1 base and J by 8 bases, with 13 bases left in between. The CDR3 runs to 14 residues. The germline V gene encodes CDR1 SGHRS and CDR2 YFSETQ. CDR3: CASSLYSLGDIQYF. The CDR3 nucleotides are TGCGCCAGCAGCTTGTACTCTTTGGGGGACATTCAGTACTTC. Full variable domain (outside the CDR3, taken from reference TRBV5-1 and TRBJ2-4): KAGVTQTPRYLIKTRGQQVTLSCSPISGHRSVSWYQQTPGQGLQFLFEYFSETQRNKGNFPGRFSGRQFSNSRSEMNVSTLELGDSALYLCASSLYSLGDIQYFGAGTRLSVL.

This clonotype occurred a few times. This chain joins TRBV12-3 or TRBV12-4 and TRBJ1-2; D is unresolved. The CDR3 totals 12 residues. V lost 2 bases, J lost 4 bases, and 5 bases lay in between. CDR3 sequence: CASSLLSYGYTF. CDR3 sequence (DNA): TGTGCCAGCAGTTTATTATCCTATGGCTACACCTTC.

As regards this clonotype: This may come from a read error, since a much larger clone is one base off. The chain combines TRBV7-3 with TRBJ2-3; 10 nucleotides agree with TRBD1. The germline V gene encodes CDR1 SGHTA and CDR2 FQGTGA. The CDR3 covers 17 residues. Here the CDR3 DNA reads TGTGCCAGCAGCTTAAGGGGGCGGGACAGGGGCACAGATATGCAGTATTTT. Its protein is CASSLRGRDRGTDMQYF.

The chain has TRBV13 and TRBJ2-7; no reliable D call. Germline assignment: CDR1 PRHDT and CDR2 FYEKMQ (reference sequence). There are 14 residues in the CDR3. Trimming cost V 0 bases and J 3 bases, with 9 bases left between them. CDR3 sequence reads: CASSLGPKYYEQYF. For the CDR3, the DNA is TGTGCCAGCAGCTTAGGCCCGAAATACTACGAGCAGTACTTC.

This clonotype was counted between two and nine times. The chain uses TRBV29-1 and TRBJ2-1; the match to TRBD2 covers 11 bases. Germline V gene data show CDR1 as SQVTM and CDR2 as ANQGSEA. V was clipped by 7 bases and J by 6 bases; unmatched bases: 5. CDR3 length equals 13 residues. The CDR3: CSAVGTSGNEQFF. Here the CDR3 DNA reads TGCAGCGCGGTGGGGACTAGCGGCAATGAGCAGTTCTTC.

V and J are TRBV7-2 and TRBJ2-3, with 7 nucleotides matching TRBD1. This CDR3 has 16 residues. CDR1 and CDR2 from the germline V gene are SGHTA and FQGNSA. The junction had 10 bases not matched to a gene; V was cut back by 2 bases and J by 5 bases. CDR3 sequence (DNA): TGTGCCAGCAGCTTACGCAGGGGGAGAAGTATAGATACGCAGTATTTT. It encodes CASSLRRGRSIDTQYF.

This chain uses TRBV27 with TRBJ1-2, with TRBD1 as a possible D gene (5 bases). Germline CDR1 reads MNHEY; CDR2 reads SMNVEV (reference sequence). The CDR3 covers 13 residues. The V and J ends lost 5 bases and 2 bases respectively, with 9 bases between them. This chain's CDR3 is CASSPSGNYGYTF. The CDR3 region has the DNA TGTGCCAGCAGTCCCTCAGGGAACTATGGCTACACCTTC.

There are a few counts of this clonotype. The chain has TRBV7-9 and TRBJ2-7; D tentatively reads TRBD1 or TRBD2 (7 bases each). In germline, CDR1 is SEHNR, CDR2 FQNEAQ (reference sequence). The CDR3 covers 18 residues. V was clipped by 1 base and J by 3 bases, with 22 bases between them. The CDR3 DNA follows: TGTGCCAGCAGCTTAGTTGGGACAGCGGGGTTGAGGGACTACGAGCAGTACTTC. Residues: CASSLVGTAGLRDYEQYF. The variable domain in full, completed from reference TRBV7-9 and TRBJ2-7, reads DTGVSQNPRHKITKRGQNVTFRCDPISEHNRLYWYRQTLGQGPEFLTYFQNEAQLEKSRLLSDRFSAERPKGSFSTLEIQRTEQGDSAMYLCASSLVGTAGLRDYEQYFGPGTRLTVT.

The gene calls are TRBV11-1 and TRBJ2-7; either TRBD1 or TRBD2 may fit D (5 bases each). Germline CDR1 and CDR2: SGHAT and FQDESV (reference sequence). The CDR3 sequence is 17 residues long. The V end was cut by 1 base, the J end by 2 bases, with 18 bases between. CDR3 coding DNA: TGTGCCAGCAGCTTAGGAACTGAATCTGGGGGAGCCTACGAGCAGTACTTC. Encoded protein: CASSLGTESGGAYEQYF.

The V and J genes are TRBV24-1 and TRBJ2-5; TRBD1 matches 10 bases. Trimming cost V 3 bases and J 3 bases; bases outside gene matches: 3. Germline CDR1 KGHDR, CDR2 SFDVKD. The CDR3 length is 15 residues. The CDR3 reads CATSDRGTGEETQYF. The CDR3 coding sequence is TGTGCCACCAGTGATCGCGGGACAGGGGAAGAGACCCAGTACTTC.

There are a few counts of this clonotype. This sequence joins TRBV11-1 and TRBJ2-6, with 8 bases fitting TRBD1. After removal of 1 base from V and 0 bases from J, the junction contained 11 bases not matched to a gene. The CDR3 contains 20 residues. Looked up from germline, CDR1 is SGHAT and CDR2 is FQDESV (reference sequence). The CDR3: CASSLVLGDRLRSGANVLTF. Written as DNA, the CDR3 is TGTGCCAGCAGCTTAGTTTTAGGGGACAGGCTCCGCTCTGGGGCCAACGTCCTGACTTTC.

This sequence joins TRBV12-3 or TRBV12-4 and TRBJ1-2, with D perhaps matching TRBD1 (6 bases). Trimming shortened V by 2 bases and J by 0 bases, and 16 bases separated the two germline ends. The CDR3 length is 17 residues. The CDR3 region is CASSLFRTEPPNYGYTF. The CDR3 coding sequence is TGTGCCAGCAGTTTATTCCGGACAGAGCCTCCTAACTATGGCTACACCTTC.